This T cell receptor beta chain was retrieved from a study of molecular identifiers for immune sequencing clone quantification. Previously described methods and listed TCR primers were used for bulk TCR libraries. One entry per CDR3 protein, called by TCRdb with MiXCR from the PCR reads. The repertoire consists of some 100,000 distinct CDR3 sequences, with approximately 40% occurring once and the leading ten covering around 4.2%. Naive CD8 T cells were sorted as CD8+CD4-CCR7+CD45RA+. Germline V gene sequence: CDR1 SNHLY, CDR2 FYNNEI. CDR3 length: 15 amino acids. On this clonotype itself: Its matching antigen is unknown. At one end, the junction sequence differs from germline, possibly due to a read error.

Study observations and caveats: Barcode collisions between identical TCR molecules could shrink estimates of highly expanded clone sizes. Clones above 20 RNA copies contained over 97% of effector molecules but under 1% of naive ones.

Sequencing was performed on naive CD8+ T cells from blood, with Jurkat cell RNA spiked in. Subset: FACS-sorted CD8+CD4-CCR7+CD45RA+ naive T cells. V gene TRBV2 combines with J gene TRBJ2-7; D is unresolved. The TCR comes from a human donor in good health. Some libraries in this study had Jurkat cell RNA spiked in. The CDR3 here is CASSEAHPSSYELYF. In DNA, the CDR3 is TGTGCCAGCAGTGAAGCCCATCCGAGCTCCTACGAGCTGTACTTC.